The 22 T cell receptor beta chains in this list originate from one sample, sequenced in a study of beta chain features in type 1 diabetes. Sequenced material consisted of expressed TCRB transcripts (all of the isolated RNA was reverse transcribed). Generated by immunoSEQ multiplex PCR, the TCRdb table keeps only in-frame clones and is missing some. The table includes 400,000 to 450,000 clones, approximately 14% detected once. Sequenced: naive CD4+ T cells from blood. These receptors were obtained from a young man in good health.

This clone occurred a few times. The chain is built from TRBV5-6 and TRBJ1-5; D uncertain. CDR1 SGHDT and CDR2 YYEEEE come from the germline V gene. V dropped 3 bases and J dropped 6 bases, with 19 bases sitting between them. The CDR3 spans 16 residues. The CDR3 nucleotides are TGTGCCAGCAGCTCTTCGGAAGGAAGGTTTCGTCAGCCCCAGCATTTT. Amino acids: CASSSSEGRFRQPQHF.

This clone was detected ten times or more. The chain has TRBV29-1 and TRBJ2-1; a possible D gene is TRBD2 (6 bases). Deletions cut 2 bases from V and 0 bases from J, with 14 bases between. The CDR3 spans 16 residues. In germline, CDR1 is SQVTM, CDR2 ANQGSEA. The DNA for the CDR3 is TGCAGCGTTGAACCCGATTCCGGGAGCTCCTACAATGAGCAGTTCTTC. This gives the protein CSVEPDSGSSYNEQFF.

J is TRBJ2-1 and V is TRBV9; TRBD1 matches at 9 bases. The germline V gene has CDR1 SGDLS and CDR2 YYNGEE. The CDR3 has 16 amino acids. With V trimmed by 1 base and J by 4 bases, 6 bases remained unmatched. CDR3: CASSVSRGTGYNEQFF. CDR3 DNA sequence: TGTGCCAGCAGCGTATCTCGCGGGACAGGGTACAATGAGCAGTTCTTC.

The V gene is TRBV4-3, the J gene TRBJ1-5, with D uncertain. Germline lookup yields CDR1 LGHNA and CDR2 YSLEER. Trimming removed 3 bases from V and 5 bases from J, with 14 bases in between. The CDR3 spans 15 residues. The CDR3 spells CASSQSDASHQPQHF. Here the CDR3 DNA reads TGCGCCAGCAGCCAGTCCGACGCGAGTCATCAGCCCCAGCATTTT.

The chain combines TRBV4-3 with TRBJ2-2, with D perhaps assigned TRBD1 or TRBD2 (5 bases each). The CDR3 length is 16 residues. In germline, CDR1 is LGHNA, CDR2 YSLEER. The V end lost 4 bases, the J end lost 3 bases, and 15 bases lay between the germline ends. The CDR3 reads CASSRQLGEYTGELFF. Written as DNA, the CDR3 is TGCGCCAGCAGCCGCCAGTTGGGGGAATACACCGGGGAGCTGTTTTTT.

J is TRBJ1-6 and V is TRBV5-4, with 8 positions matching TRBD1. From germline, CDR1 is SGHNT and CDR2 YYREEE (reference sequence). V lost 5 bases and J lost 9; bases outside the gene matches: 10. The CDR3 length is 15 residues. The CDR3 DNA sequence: TGTGCCAGCAGTTATGCAGGGGGCGCGGGTTCACCCCTCCACTTT. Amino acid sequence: CASSYAGGAGSPLHF.

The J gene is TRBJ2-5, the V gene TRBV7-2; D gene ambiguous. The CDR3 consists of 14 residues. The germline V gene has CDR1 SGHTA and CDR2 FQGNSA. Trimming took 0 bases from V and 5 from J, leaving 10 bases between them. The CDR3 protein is CASSLAQALETQYF. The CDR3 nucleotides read TGTGCCAGCAGCTTAGCGCAGGCCCTGGAGACCCAGTACTTC.

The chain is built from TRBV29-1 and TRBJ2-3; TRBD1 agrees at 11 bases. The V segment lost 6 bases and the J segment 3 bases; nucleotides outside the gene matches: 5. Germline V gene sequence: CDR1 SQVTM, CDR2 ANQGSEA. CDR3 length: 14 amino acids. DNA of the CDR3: TGCAGCGTCCGCGGGACAGGGGGTACAGATACGCAGTATTTT. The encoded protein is CSVRGTGGTDTQYF.

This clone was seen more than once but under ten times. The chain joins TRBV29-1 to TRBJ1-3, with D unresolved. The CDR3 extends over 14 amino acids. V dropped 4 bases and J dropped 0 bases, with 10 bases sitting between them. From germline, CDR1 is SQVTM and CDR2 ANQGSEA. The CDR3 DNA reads TGCAGCGTTGCCATGGGGTCCTCTGGAAACACCATATATTTT. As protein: CSVAMGSSGNTIYF. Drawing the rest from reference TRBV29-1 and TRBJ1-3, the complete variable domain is SAVISQKPSRDICQRGTSLTIQCQVDSQVTMMFWYRQQPGQSLTLIATANQGSEATYESGFVIDKFPISRPNLTFSTLTVSNMSPEDSSIYLCSVAMGSSGNTIYFGEGSWLTVV.

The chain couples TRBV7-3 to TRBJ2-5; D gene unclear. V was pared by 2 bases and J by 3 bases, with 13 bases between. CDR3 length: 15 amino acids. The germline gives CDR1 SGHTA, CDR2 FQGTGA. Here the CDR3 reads CASSLALWVEETQYF. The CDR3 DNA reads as TGTGCCAGCAGCTTAGCCCTTTGGGTCGAAGAGACCCAGTACTTC.

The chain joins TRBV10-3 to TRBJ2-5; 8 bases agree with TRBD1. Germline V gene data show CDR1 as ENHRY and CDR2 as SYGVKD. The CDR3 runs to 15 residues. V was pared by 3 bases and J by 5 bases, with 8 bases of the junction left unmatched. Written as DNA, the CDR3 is TGTGCCATCAGTGACAGGGGGCGTTTAAAGGAGACCCAGTACTTC. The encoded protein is CAISDRGRLKETQYF.

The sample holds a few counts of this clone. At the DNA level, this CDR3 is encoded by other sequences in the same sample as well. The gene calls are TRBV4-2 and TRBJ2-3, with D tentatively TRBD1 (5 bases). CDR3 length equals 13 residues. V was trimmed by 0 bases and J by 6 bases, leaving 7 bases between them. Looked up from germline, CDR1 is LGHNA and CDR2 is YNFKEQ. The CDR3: CASSQDPGDTQYF. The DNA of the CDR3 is TGTGCCAGCAGCCAAGACCCAGGGGATACGCAGTATTTT.

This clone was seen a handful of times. The CDR3 DNA sequence: TGTGCCAGCAGCGCCGTATCAGGCGGGGCCACAGATACGCAGTATTTT. Its protein product is CASSAVSGGATDTQYF. This sequence joins TRBV9 and TRBJ2-3, with D possibly matching TRBD2 (6 bases). CDR3 length equals 16 residues. Germline assignment: CDR1 SGDLS and CDR2 YYNGEE. The ends were cut back, 3 bases at V and 2 bases at J, with 16 bases in the middle.

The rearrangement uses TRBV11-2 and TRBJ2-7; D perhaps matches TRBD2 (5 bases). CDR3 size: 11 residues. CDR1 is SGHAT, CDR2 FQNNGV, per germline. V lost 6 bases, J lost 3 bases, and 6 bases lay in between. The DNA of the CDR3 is TGTGCCAGCAGACTAGTCTACGAGCAGTACTTC. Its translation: CASRLVYEQYF.

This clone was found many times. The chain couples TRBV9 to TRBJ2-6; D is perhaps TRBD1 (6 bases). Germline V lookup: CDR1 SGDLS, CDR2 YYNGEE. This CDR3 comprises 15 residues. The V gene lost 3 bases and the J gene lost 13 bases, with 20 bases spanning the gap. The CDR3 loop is CASSATIGQQRVLTF. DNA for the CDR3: TGTGCCAGCAGCGCCACAATCGGACAGCAGCGGGTCCTGACTTTC.

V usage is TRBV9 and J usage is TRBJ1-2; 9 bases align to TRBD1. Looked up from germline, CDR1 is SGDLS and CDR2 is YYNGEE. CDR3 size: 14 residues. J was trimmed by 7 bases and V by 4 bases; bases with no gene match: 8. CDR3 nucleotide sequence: TGTGCCAGCAGCCGGGACAGGGAACGGTTTGGCTACACCTTC. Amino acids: CASSRDRERFGYTF.

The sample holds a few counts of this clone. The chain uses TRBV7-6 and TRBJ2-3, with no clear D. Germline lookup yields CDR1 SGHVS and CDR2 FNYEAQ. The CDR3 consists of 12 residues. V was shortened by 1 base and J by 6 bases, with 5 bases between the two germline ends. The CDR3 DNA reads TGTGCCAGCAGCTTAGATAGCGATACGCAGTATTTT. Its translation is CASSLDSDTQYF.

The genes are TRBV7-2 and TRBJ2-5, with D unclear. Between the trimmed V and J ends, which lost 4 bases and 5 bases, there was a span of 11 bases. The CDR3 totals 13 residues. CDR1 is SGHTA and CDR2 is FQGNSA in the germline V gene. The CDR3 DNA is TGTGCCAGCAGCTCGGGCAGACGGGAGACCCAGTACTTC. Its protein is CASSSGRRETQYF.

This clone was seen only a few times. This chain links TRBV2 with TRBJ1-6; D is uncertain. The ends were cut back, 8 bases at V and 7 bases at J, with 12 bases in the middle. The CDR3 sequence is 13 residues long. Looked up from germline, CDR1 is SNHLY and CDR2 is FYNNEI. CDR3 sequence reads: CASRSLGNSPLHF. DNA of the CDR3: TGTGCCAGCCGGAGTCTGGGCAATTCACCCCTCCACTTT.

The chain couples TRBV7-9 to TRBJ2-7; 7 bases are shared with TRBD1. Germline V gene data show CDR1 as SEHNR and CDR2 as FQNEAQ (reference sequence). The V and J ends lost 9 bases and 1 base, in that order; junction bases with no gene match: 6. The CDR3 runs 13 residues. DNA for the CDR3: TGTGCCAGGGGGACAGTGCGTTCCTACGAGCAGTACTTC. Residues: CARGTVRSYEQYF. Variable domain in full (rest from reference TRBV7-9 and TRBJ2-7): DTGVSQNPRHKITKRGQNVTFRCDPISEHNRLYWYRQTLGQGPEFLTYFQNEAQLEKSRLLSDRFSAERPKGSFSTLEIQRTEQGDSAMYLCARGTVRSYEQYFGPGTRLTVT.

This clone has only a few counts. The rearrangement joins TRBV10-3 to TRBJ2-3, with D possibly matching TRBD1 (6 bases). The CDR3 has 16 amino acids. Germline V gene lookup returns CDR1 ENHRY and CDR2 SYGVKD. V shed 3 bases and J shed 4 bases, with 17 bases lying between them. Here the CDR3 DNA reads TGTGCCATCAGTGACAGGGGCCGGGGAAGCCCAGATACGCAGTATTTT. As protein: CAISDRGRGSPDTQYF.

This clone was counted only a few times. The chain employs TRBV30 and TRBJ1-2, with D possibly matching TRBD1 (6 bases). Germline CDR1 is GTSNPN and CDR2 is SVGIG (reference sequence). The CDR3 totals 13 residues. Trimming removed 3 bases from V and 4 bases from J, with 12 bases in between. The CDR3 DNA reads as TGTGCCTGGAGAGAGGGACAATTCTATGGCTACACCTTC. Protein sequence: CAWREGQFYGYTF.